Listed below are T cell receptor beta chains from one sample, sequenced in a study of shared clonotypes between healthy human individuals. The protocol was immunoSEQ multiplex PCR, while the TCRdb copy is restricted to in-frame clones and leaves out a portion. The sample shows 850,000 to 1,200,000 clones, 60% to 80% of them seen only once. The sample comprised memory CD4+ T cells sorted from blood. The receptors were sampled from a young man in good health. Each CDR3 is given without its conserved first and last residue.

V,CDR3
TRBV5-1,ASSLKHTIGNEQF
TRBV4-2,ASSQGTGAGSYNEQF
TRBV19,ASSMEGVREKLF
TRBV6-6,ASRVSPTGGYT
TRBV11-2,ASSTRGYYGYT
TRBV5-5,ASSLEASLNQPQH
TRBV18,ASSLLGDSNNYGYT
TRBV7-9,ASSSSTGALTGYT
TRBV7-7,ASSLGFSGELF
TRBV5-6,ASSSRGQETQY
TRBV18,ASSPDGVNQPQH
TRBV15,ATSRPNRGQSSYNEQF
TRBV5-6,ASSPNGGGKTEAF
TRBV27,ASSPGGVQETQY
TRBV29-1,SVEIPTSGAYEQY
TRBV6-1,ASSGGTARLNQPQH
TRBV29-1,SVGTGGNQPQH
TRBV5-4,ASSYQGKDYEQY
TRBV6-1,ASSDNGKTTGELF
TRBV19,ASRDNRGRNTEAF
TRBV5-1,ASSWDRESGANVLT
TRBV7-6,ASSEGLAGDAYEQY
TRBV18,ASSPGQGPYNEQF
TRBV5-8,ASSFIQGDQPQH
TRBV6-1,ASEKTGGQSPLH
TRBV19,ASRIQGVGVNTEAF
TRBV25-1,ASSESRPYEQY
TRBV19,ASSSTGDGRNQPQH
TRBV7-2,ASSLMGGLAETQY
TRBV2,ASSEFLAGANEQF
TRBV7-6,ASSLGGGVQETQY
TRBV5-6,ASSQPLGYSSYEQY
TRBV12-2,ASRLGAPKEETQY
TRBV6-6,ASILGGNEKLF
TRBV10-3,AISDAPGEQF
TRBV6-5,ASSYGGRNTIY
TRBV7-6,ASSPLGPRAQH
TRBV6-1,ASSADRAGNTIY
TRBV7-3,ASSFGGGGGDTQY
TRBV7-3,ASSPGQTKSYNEQF
TRBV30,AGLSDRVPLGSPLH
TRBV2,ASSESGSGTDTQY